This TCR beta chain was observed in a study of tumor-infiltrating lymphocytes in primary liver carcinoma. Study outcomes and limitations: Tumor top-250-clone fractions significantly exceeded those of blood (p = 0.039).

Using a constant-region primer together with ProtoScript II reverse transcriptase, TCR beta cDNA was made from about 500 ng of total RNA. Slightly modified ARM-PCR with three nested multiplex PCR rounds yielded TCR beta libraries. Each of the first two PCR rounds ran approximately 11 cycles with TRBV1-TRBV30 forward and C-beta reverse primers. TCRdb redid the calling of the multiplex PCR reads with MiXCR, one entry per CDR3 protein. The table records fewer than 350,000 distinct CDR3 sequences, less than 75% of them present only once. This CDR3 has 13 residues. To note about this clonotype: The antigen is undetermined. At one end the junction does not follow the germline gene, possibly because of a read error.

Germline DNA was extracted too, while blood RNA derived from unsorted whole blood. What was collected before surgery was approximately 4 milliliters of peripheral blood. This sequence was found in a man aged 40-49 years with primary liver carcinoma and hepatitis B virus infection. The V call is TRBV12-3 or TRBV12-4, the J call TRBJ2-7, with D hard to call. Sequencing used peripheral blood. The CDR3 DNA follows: TGTTCCAGCAGTTTACACCACAGCTACGAGCAGTACTTC. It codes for CSSSLHHSYEQYF.